These 27 T cell receptor beta chains came from one sample sequenced in a study of beta chain features in type 1 diabetes. Expressed TCRB transcripts were sequenced because the isolated RNA had all been reverse transcribed beforehand. Sequenced by immunoSEQ multiplex PCR; TCRdb stores in-frame clones only, minus some. The sample has 150,000 or so clones; under 60% are singletons. The sequenced sample was Tregs from blood. The receptors shown here come from a man aged 18-30 years in good health.

This chain connects TRBV7-9 to TRBJ1-6; D might be TRBD1 (6 bases). The germline gives CDR1 SEHNR, CDR2 FQNEAQ (reference sequence). The CDR3 loop spans 15 amino acids. The V end lost 5 bases, the J end lost 8 bases, and 16 bases lay between the germline ends. Written as DNA, the CDR3 is TGTGCCAGCAGCCCCTACAGGGCCATGGATTCACCCCTCCACTTT. Translating gives CASSPYRAMDSPLHF.

V is TRBV29-1 and J is TRBJ2-2; TRBD1 is a possible D gene (5 bases). The CDR3 totals 14 residues. The germline V and J ends were trimmed by 5 bases and 1 base, with 11 bases remaining between them. The V gene's germline CDR1 is SQVTM and CDR2 ANQGSEA. For the CDR3, the DNA is TGCAGCGTTTCCGACAGAGTGAACACCGGGGAGCTGTTTTTT. It yields the protein CSVSDRVNTGELFF.

This clone has more than one count but fewer than ten. The chain combines TRBV4-2 with TRBJ2-2; 7 bases line up with TRBD1. CDR1 is LGHNA, CDR2 YNFKEQ, per germline. This CDR3 is built from 16 residues. Trimming at V came to 4 bases and at J to 5 bases, leaving 10 bases not matched to a gene. The CDR3 region is CASSPFGRGRTGELFF. The DNA of the CDR3 is TGTGCCAGCAGCCCCTTTGGTAGGGGGCGTACCGGGGAGCTGTTTTTT.

This sequence joins TRBV18 and TRBJ1-1; 8 positions agree with TRBD1. Trimming took 4 bases from V and 5 from J; bases not matched to a gene: 3. This CDR3 spans 13 amino acids. CDR1 KGHSH and CDR2 LQKENI come from the germline V gene. DNA for the CDR3: TGTGCCAGCTCACTCAACAGGGGGACTGAAGCTTTCTTT. This translates into CASSLNRGTEAFF.

V gene TRBV4-1 combines with J gene TRBJ2-7; 15 bases are a match to TRBD2. Germline CDR1 is MGHRA and CDR2 is YSYEKL. Trimming at V came to 5 bases and at J to 7 bases, leaving 0 bases not matched to a gene. This CDR3 comprises 13 residues. CDR3 DNA: TGCGCCAGCAGCGGACTAGCGGGAGGGGAGCAGTACTTC. This sequence encodes CASSGLAGGEQYF.

The genes are TRBV29-1 and TRBJ2-7, with 7 bases fitting TRBD1. The CDR3 has 12 amino acids. CDR1 SQVTM and CDR2 ANQGSEA come from the germline V gene. V shed 3 bases, J shed 4 bases, and the junction held 3 bases outside the gene matches. The CDR3, as DNA: TGCAGCGTTGATACGGGACAGTACGAGCAGTACTTC. Amino acid sequence: CSVDTGQYEQYF.

This clone was detected only a few times. A junction boundary mismatches the germline segment, possibly from a read error. The gene calls are TRBV28 and TRBJ1-5; tentatively, D is TRBD1 (5 bases). In germline, CDR1 is MDHEN, CDR2 SYDVKM. The CDR3 sequence is 16 residues long. In DNA form, the CDR3 reads TGTGCCGGCAGGGCAAATACACGGGGTAGCAATCAGCCCCAGCATTTT. As protein: CAGRANTRGSNQPQHF. The complete variable domain, with remaining parts taken from reference TRBV28 and TRBJ1-5, reads DVKVTQSSRYLVKRTGEKVFLECVQDMDHENMFWYRQDPGLGLRLIYFSYDVKMKEKGDIPEGYSVSREKKERFSLILESASTNQTSMYLCAGRANTRGSNQPQHFGDGTRLSIL.

This chain uses TRBV27 with TRBJ2-7; 8 bases are shared with TRBD2. Germline V gives CDR1 MNHEY, CDR2 SMNVEV (reference sequence). J was trimmed by 3 bases and V by 3 bases; bases with no gene match: 4. This CDR3 is 14 amino acids long. CDR3 region: CASSFSGTSYEQYF. CDR3 in DNA: TGTGCCAGCAGTTTTTCCGGGACTAGCTACGAGCAGTACTTC.

This clone came up a few times. The V gene is TRBV12-5, the J gene TRBJ2-4, with D perhaps TRBD2 (5 bases). Germline V gene lookup returns CDR1 LGHNT and CDR2 FRNRAP. This CDR3 contains 16 residues. V lost 4 bases to trimming and J lost 0 bases, with 13 bases between them. CDR3 sequence (DNA): TGTGCTAGTGGTTACAGCGGAACTCTAGCCAAAAACATTCAGTACTTC. Its translation: CASGYSGTLAKNIQYF. Using reference TRBV12-5 and TRBJ2-4 for the parts outside the CDR3, the full variable domain is DARVTQTPRHKVTEMGQEVTMRCQPILGHNTVFWYRQTMMQGLELLAYFRNRAPLDDSGMPKDRFSAEMPDATLATLKIQPSEPRDSAVYFCASGYSGTLAKNIQYFGAGTRLSVL.

The chain combines TRBV7-2 with TRBJ1-1; the D gene is possibly TRBD1 (6 bases). This CDR3 comprises 15 residues. Germline CDR1 and CDR2: SGHTA and FQGNSA. Trimming took off 1 base at V and 1 base at J, with 10 bases between the two ends. Here the CDR3 reads CASSLVGGTNTEAFF. For the CDR3, the DNA is TGTGCCAGCAGCTTAGTAGGGGGAACGAACACTGAAGCTTTCTTT.

V is TRBV28 and J is TRBJ2-3, with 7 bases identical to TRBD2. This CDR3 comprises 13 residues. Germline V lookup: CDR1 MDHEN, CDR2 SYDVKM. Losses at the gene ends were 6 bases for V and 6 bases for J; bases not matched to a gene: 6. CDR3 protein: CASRRTSIDTQYF. In DNA, the CDR3 is TGTGCCAGCAGAAGGACTAGTATCGATACGCAGTATTTT.

This sequence joins TRBV7-2 and TRBJ1-4, with no clear D. Trimming pared 2 bases from V and 4 bases from J, leaving 8 bases between. The length of the CDR3 is 14 residues. Germline CDR1 reads SGHTA; CDR2 reads FQGNSA. CDR3 in amino acids: CASSLRGINEKLFF. CDR3 coding DNA: TGTGCCAGCAGCTTACGGGGAATTAATGAAAAACTGTTTTTT. Full variable domain (rest looked up from reference TRBV7-2 and TRBJ1-4): GAGVSQSPSNKVTEKGKDVELRCDPISGHTALYWYRQSLGQGLEFLIYFQGNSAPDKSGLPSDRFSAERTGGSVSTLTIQRTQQEDSAVYLCASSLRGINEKLFFGSGTQLSVL.

This clone was detected a few times. The V call is TRBV28, the J call TRBJ2-1, with no clear D. CDR3 length: 11 amino acids. V was trimmed by 4 bases and J by 5 bases, leaving 3 bases between them. The germline V gene encodes CDR1 MDHEN and CDR2 SYDVKM. The CDR3 is CASSSNNEQFF. The CDR3 DNA sequence: TGTGCCAGCAGTTCAAACAATGAGCAGTTCTTC.

The CDR3 DNA sequence: TGTGCCAGCAGCCTACAGCCTGAAGGGGCCAACGTCCTGACTTTC. Its protein product is CASSLQPEGANVLTF. The chain recombines TRBV7-9 with TRBJ2-6; D ambiguous. The ends were cut back, 5 bases at V and 4 bases at J, with 12 bases in the middle. Germline values: CDR1 SEHNR, CDR2 FQNEAQ (reference sequence). CDR3 length: 15 residues.

The chain uses TRBV6-4 and TRBJ2-1; TRBD2 matches 13 bases. Germline V lookup: CDR1 MRHNA, CDR2 SNTAGT. V gave up 5 bases and J gave up 10 bases; unmatched junction bases: 11. The CDR3 has 16 amino acids. Here the CDR3 DNA reads TGTGCCAGCAGTACGGCAACTAGCGGGGGGGCCCGGGAGCAGTTCTTC. Its translation: CASSTATSGGAREQFF.

The chain links TRBV7-9 to TRBJ2-3; D is possibly TRBD2 (6 bases). V dropped 5 bases and J dropped 6 bases, with 18 bases sitting between them. CDR1 and CDR2 from the germline V gene are SEHNR and FQNEAQ (reference sequence). CDR3 size: 15 residues. The DNA for the CDR3 is TGTGCCAGCAGCCAGACTAGATCTTTTTTTGATACGCAGTATTTT. This translates into CASSQTRSFFDTQYF.

This chain connects TRBV10-3 to TRBJ1-5; D unclear. Germline V gene lookup returns CDR1 ENHRY and CDR2 SYGVKD. The V end was cut by 3 bases, the J end by 9 bases, with 6 bases between. This CDR3 contains 11 residues. CDR3 sequence (DNA): TGTGCCATCAGTGAATCGGGGCCCCAGCATTTT. Protein product: CAISESGPQHF.

The genes are TRBV7-2 and TRBJ1-2; TRBD1 agrees at 8 bases. In germline, CDR1 is SGHTA, CDR2 FQGNSA. This CDR3 comprises 13 residues. V was pared by 5 bases and J by 8 bases, with 7 bases of the junction left unmatched. Here the CDR3 reads CASSARTGNGYTF. Written as DNA, the CDR3 is TGTGCCAGCAGCGCCCGGACAGGGAACGGCTACACCTTC.

The chain employs TRBV9 and TRBJ1-1, with D tentatively TRBD1 (6 bases). Germline V gives CDR1 SGDLS, CDR2 YYNGEE. CDR3 length: 14 residues. Trimming removed 2 bases from V and 0 bases from J, with 8 bases in between. The CDR3 protein is CASSVTGVNTEAFF. The CDR3 DNA reads as TGTGCCAGCAGCGTGACAGGCGTGAACACTGAAGCTTTCTTT. The whole variable domain, remainder taken from reference TRBV9 and TRBJ1-1, is DSGVTQTPKHLITATGQRVTLRCSPRSGDLSVYWYQQSLDQGLQFLIQYYNGEERAKGNILERFSAQQFPDLHSELNLSSLELGDSALYFCASSVTGVNTEAFFGQGTRLTVV.

The chain combines TRBV7-8 with TRBJ1-5, with 7 bases matching TRBD1. Germline assignment: CDR1 SGHVS and CDR2 FQNEAQ. With V trimmed by 5 bases and J by 2 bases, 9 bases remained unmatched. The CDR3 runs to 16 residues. The DNA for the CDR3 is TGTGCCAGCAGCCCACGACAGGGACGGGGCAATCAGCCCCAGCATTTT. It codes for CASSPRQGRGNQPQHF.

The CDR3 protein is CAWSGQNQPQHF. The CDR3 DNA follows: TGTGCCTGGAGTGGACAAAATCAGCCCCAGCATTTT. The chain uses TRBV30 and TRBJ1-5; no firm D call. The CDR3 has 12 residues. Germline loops: CDR1 GTSNPN, CDR2 SVGIG (reference sequence). The V and J ends lost 1 base and 4 bases respectively, with 5 bases between them.

This sequence joins TRBV6-6 and TRBJ2-1; D gene ambiguous. Deletions cut 6 bases from V and 5 bases from J, with 5 bases between. CDR1 and CDR2 from the germline V gene are MNHNY and SVGAGI (reference sequence). This CDR3 spans 11 amino acids. The CDR3 loop reads CASSFNNEQFF. The DNA for the CDR3 is TGTGCCAGCAGCTTTAACAATGAGCAGTTCTTC.

This chain joins TRBV29-1 and TRBJ1-1, with a possible D match to TRBD1 (5 bases). In germline, CDR1 is SQVTM, CDR2 ANQGSEA. The CDR3 has 14 amino acids. Trimming took 6 bases from V and 1 from J, leaving 15 bases between them. The CDR3 reads CSVLWTRPNTEAFF. The CDR3 bases are TGCAGCGTCCTATGGACACGGCCGAACACTGAAGCTTTCTTT.

This clone was counted a few times. This chain connects TRBV5-1 to TRBJ1-1; no definite D call. The length of the CDR3 is 14 residues. Germline values: CDR1 SGHRS, CDR2 YFSETQ. Trimming took 4 bases from V and 5 from J, leaving 15 bases between them. The CDR3 sequence: CASSPPPGYTEAFF. In nucleotides, the CDR3 is TGCGCCAGCAGCCCGCCCCCGGGATATACTGAAGCTTTCTTT.

This clone appeared once. The V and J genes are TRBV29-1 and TRBJ2-6, with D perhaps TRBD1 (6 bases). This CDR3 has 16 residues. With 3 bases removed from V and 1 base from J, the gap between germline ends came to 13 bases. The V gene's germline CDR1 is SQVTM and CDR2 ANQGSEA. The CDR3 sequence: CSVDDSGTSGANVLTF. For the CDR3, the DNA is TGCAGCGTTGACGATTCCGGGACATCTGGGGCCAACGTCCTGACTTTC.

The genes are TRBV10-3 and TRBJ2-3, with D unresolved. Germline CDR1 is ENHRY and CDR2 is SYGVKD. The CDR3 spans 13 residues. V lost 2 bases, J lost 3 bases, and 6 bases lay in between. The DNA for the CDR3 is TGTGCCATCAGTGAGCCCCTAACAGATACGCAGTATTTT. It encodes CAISEPLTDTQYF.

J is TRBJ2-7 and V is TRBV5-6; 10 nucleotides agree with TRBD1. This CDR3 has 16 amino acids. CDR1 and CDR2 (germline): SGHDT, YYEEEE. V was clipped by 4 bases and J by 3 bases; unmatched bases: 10. DNA of the CDR3: TGTGCCAGCAGCAGGGACAGGGGAGGCCTTTTCTACGAGCAGTACTTC. Translating gives CASSRDRGGLFYEQYF.